This T cell receptor (beta chain) was recovered during a study of long-term antiretroviral therapy in people with HIV. Turning to this clone: Its antigen is unknown.

Version v3.0 of the immunoSEQ assay ran at survey level. Here immunoSEQ multiplex PCR was the method, and the copy in TCRdb shows in-frame clones only, minus some. The sample has over 25,000 clones, nearly 85% seen once. J was trimmed by 0 bases and V by 4 bases; bases with no gene match: 5. The CDR3 consists of 15 residues. Germline CDR1 and CDR2: ENHRY and SYGVKD. Findings and caveats of the study: With ART, diversity went up but was still lower than in transplant donor controls. Clones showing expansion before ART dominated the repertoire at all time points. CDR3 lengths in HIV samples spanned a narrower range than controls.

At least two post-ART and at least one pre-ART PBMC sample were available for each donor. The chain uses TRBV10-3 and TRBJ1-1; TRBD1 aligns across 7 bases. The specimen was unsorted PBMCs, collected 0.8 years before starting antiretroviral therapy. The receptor comes from a man aged 18 to 30 with HIV. The CDR3 DNA is TGTGCCATCAGTGGGGACAGCCCAGTGAACACTGAAGCTTTCTTT. Its translation is CAISGDSPVNTEAFF.